This T cell receptor (beta chain) was found in a study of control samples from healthy donors and cancer patients (dated by TCRdb to about 2020). The library was generated by the immunoSEQ multiplex PCR assay. Held by TCRdb, this immuneACCESS table contains in-frame sequences only and omits some clones. Under half of the omission traces to an unresolved V gene where checked; the cause of the rest is unknown. This sample is represented by under 450,000 clones; roughly 90% of them were singletons. Roughly 6.4% of the sample is taken by the ten largest. Details on this clone: Its antigen remains undetermined. No per-base quality is available; no much larger clone lies one base away.

Trimming at the junction amounts to 1 base on V and 2 bases on J, and the germline ends lie 8 bases apart. Looking up the germline V gene yields CDR1 LGHNA and CDR2 YNFKEQ. From the cysteine through the phenylalanine, the CDR3 covers 15 amino acids. Only the CDR3 DNA is retained, 45 bases long and in frame from the first base. The sequencing sample was made of PBMCs. The chain uses TRBV4-2 and TRBJ1-4, with the identity of the D gene unclear. The sequence was obtained from a middle-aged man with head and neck cancer. The CDR3 region has the sequence CASSQVQGTNEKLFF. The DNA reads TGTGCCAGCAGCCAAGTCCAAGGGACTAATGAAAAACTGTTTTTT.